This T cell receptor beta chain emerged from a study of T-cell memory formation after mild COVID-19 (dated by TCRdb to 2020 to 2022). Turning to the overall study: TCR sequence clusters from the two donors were found to be largely donor specific. The cohort was made up of two young adult volunteers, one female and one male, who were previously healthy. T-cell clones expanding and contracting after mild COVID-19 in a couple of donors were tracked by longitudinal TCRalpha and TCRbeta repertoire sequencing. What the study reported, not specific to this receptor: SARS-CoV-2 specificity of the second-wave clones peaking on day 37 was not confirmed. Contracting CD4+ clones turned up mainly in the CM and EM memory subsets, whereas EMRA was where CD8+ clones were enriched. Clones contracting from day 15 to 85 had balanced CD4/CD8 phenotypes, while a second wave expanding from day 15 to 37 was biased towards CD4+. Some responding clones were found in pre-infection memory, which suggests that pre-existing cross-reactive memory T cells took part in the SARS-CoV-2 response. The study included only two mild cases, and larger cohorts that include severe cases with pre-infection samples were judged to be necessary.

Taken from cysteine to phenylalanine, the CDR3 has 14 residues. Of the read, only the CDR3 DNA is kept; its 42 bases are in frame from base 1. In the germline V gene, CDR1 corresponds to MNHEY and CDR2 to SVGAGI. A distance of 10 bases separates the germline ends of V and J, which lose 6 bases and 0 bases respectively. The run used an Illumina NovaSeq 6000. cDNA libraries for TCRalpha and TCRbeta were prepared by 5'RACE using constant-segment primers, with sample barcodes and unique molecular identifiers added. RNA was extracted from every sample with Trizol reagent. Libraries were amplified in two PCR steps, with a second sample barcode and Illumina TruSeq adapters added in the second step. The libraries were sequenced on an Illumina NovaSeq using 2 x 150 bp paired-end reads. The source study handled its data this way. Reads were demultiplexed and collapsed into UMI-guided consensus sequences with migec v1.2.7. Using mixcr v2.1.11, UMI consensuses were aligned to TRA and TRB V and J templates and then assembled into clonotypes. Clonotypes were classified as expanded or contracted when called significant by both edgeR and NoisET, with noise models trained on biological replicates. For edgeR calls, a false discovery rate-adjusted p below 0.01 and a log2 fold-change threshold of 1 were applied. As an exploratory analysis of dynamics, max-normalized trajectories of the 1000 most abundant clonotypes were examined with PCA combined with hierarchical clustering. Separately sequenced CD4+ and CD8+ repertoires were used to assign the CD4 or CD8 phenotype of responding clones. The public reads were run again by TCRdb, first through fastp at Q25 and then through MiXCR, and only productive beta chains were kept. Rows are combined by CDR3 protein, so each entry shows the most common genes and DNA. Clone size and V and J calls follow TCRdb, not the original study. For this sample there are about 270,000 distinct CDR3 sequences; around 15% appear just once. The leading ten clones occupy around 23% of the sample.

Ficoll-Paque density gradient centrifugation was the method used to isolate PBMCs. The table lists this clonotype with a few counts. Which antigen it targets is not known. It has no much larger one-base neighbor in the sample; base qualities were not kept. The TCR originated in a man younger than 30 who had mild COVID-19 (a few samples of this study predate the infection). The sample titles of this study are shuffled in the database, so cell type and time point are left out; the donor was told from shared clones. The chain is made from TRBV6-5 and TRBJ2-3, with the D gene not clear enough to name. Material for sequencing was PBMCs or a T cell subset sorted from them (not recorded which). The nucleotide sequence reads as follows: TGTGCCAGCAGGTATAGTCGTAGCACAGATACGCAGTATTTT. This encodes CASRYSRSTDTQYF.